Described below is a single TCR beta chain sequence and its context. The sample belongs to a study of blood T cell repertoires in COVID-19. The wider study: Researchers got acute and convalescent COVID-19 samples from the United States, Italy and Spain.

Authors' methods: Amplification of reference gene primers was used by the study to estimate nucleated cell counts. Generated by immunoSEQ multiplex PCR, the TCRdb table keeps only in-frame clones and is missing some. V, J and clone size derive from that table, while D and trimming were established from the DNA sequence. The sample has roughly 120,000 clones, around three quarters seen once; the top ten hold about 6.6%. The specimen was peripheral blood. This clonotype originated in a man aged 65 to 85 with acute or convalescent COVID-19.

CDR3 sequence (DNA): TGTGCCAGCAGGGCTAGCGGGGGGGCCGATGGACTGACCCAGTACTTC. Its protein is CASRASGGADGLTQYF. The chain combines TRBV2 with TRBJ2-5; 12 positions match TRBD2. This CDR3 contains 16 residues. Germline CDR1 is SNHLY and CDR2 is FYNNEI. V dropped 6 bases and J dropped 7; count of bases not matched to a gene: 12.